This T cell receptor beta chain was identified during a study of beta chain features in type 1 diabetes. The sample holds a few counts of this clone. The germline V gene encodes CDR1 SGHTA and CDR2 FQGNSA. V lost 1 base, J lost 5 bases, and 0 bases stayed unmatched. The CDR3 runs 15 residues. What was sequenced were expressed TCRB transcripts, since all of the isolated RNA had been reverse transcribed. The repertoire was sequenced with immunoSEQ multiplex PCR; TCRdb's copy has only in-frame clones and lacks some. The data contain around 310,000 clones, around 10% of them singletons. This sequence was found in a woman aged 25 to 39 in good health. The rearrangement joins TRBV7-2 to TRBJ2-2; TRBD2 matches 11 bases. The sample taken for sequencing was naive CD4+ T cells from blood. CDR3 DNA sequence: TGTGCCAGCAGCTTAGGGACTAGCGGGACCGGGGAGCTGTTTTTT. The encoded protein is CASSLGTSGTGELFF.